This T cell receptor (beta chain) is drawn from a study of response to subunit inactivated influenza vaccine. TCRdb recomputed calls from the RT-PCR reads with MiXCR, one row per CDR3 protein. The sample lists over 450,000 distinct CDR3 sequences; approximately 13% were seen once. The sample holds many counts of this clonotype. The V end was cut by 1 base, the J end by 2 bases, with 9 bases between. There are 15 residues in the CDR3. CDR1 is SGHTA, CDR2 FQGNSA, per germline. The receptor was derived from a man between 45 and 60 years old who received an inactivated influenza vaccine. The chain recombines TRBV7-2 with TRBJ2-1; tentative D call: TRBD2 (6 bases). Sequencing used PBMCs from blood, obtained more than 35 days after vaccination. DNA for the CDR3: TGTGCCAGCAGCTTAGACGGGGGAACCTACAATGAGCAGTTCTTC. Amino acid sequence: CASSLDGGTYNEQFF.